The TCR beta chain under discussion was sequenced for a study of cytomegalovirus exposure and HLA in healthy donors. A multiplex PCR was run with 60 Vbeta primers and 13 Jbeta primers. Some clones are missing from TCRdb's copy, which holds only in-frame ones; the method was immunoSEQ multiplex PCR. The data contain about 91,000 clones, 86% of them seen just once; the ten biggest clones take up around a tenth. The specimen sequenced was PBMCs. This receptor was obtained from a man between 25 and 39 years old in good health and CMV-seropositive.

The CDR3 DNA follows: TGTGCCAGCAGCTTCGAAACAGGCGGAGCTTTCTTT. Encoded protein: CASSFETGGAFF. This rearrangement joins TRBV7-9 to TRBJ1-1; D might be TRBD1 (5 bases). There are 12 residues in the CDR3. Per the germline V gene, CDR1 is SEHNR and CDR2 is FQNEAQ (reference sequence). V lost 3 bases and J 10 bases, leaving 12 bases between the germline ends.